This T cell receptor beta chain comes out of a study of T-cell reconstitution after alpha-beta-depleted transplantation in children. Unmatched junction bases numbered 6, after V lost 0 bases and J lost 6 bases. Germline values: CDR1 MGHRA, CDR2 YSYEKL. The CDR3 extends over 17 amino acids. Construction of the TCRbeta library involved unique molecular identifiers. TCRdb re-called the PCR reads through MiXCR, storing one row per CDR3 protein. The data show 230,000 or so distinct CDR3 sequences, around 9.7% seen once. The sample was PBMCs from the stem cell graft donor, taken from the stem cell graft. The chain links TRBV4-1 to TRBJ2-1; 12 bases match TRBD2. The TCR was taken from a human donor who donated a stem cell graft to a child with SCID. The CDR3 region has the DNA TGCGCCAGCAGCCAAGATCGAAGGACTAGCGGGGTCAATGAGCAGTTCTTC. This sequence encodes CASSQDRRTSGVNEQFF.